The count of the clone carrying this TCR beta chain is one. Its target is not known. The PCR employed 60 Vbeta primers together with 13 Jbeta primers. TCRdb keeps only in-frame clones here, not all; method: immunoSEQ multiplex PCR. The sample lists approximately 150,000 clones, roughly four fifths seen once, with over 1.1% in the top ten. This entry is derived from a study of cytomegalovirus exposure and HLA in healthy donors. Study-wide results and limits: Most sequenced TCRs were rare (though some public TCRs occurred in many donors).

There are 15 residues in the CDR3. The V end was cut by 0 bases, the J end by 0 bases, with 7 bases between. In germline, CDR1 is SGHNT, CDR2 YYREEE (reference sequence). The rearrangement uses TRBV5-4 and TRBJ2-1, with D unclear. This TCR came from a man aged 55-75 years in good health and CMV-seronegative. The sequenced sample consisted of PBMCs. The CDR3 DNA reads TGTGCCAGCAGCTTGGACGCCAGCTCCTACAATGAGCAGTTCTTC. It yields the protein CASSLDASSYNEQFF.